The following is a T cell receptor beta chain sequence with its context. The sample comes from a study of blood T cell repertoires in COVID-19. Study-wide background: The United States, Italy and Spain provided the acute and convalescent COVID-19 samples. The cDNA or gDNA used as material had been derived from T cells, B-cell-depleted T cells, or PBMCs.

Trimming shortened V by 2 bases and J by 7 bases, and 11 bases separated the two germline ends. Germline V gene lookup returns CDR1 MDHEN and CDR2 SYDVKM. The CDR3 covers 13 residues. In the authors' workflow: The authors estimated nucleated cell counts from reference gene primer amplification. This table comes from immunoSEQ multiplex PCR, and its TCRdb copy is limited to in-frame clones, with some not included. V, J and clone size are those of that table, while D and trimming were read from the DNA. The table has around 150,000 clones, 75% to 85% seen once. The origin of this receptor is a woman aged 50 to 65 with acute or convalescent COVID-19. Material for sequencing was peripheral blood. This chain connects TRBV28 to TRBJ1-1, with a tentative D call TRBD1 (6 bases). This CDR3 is CASSLRTVNEAFF. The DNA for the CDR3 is TGTGCCAGCAGTTTAAGGACAGTTAATGAAGCTTTCTTT. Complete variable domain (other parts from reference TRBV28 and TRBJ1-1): DVKVTQSSRYLVKRTGEKVFLECVQDMDHENMFWYRQDPGLGLRLIYFSYDVKMKEKGDIPEGYSVSREKKERFSLILESASTNQTSMYLCASSLRTVNEAFFGQGTRLTVV.